This T cell receptor (beta chain) stems from a study of beta chain features in type 1 diabetes. Study observations and caveats: When Type 1 diabetes patients were examined, their TCRB CDR3s proved moderately but significantly shorter in all four CD4+ subsets. HLA effects on TCRB rearrangement stayed unresolved here. PCR might pick shorter templates more often, in the same way for patients and controls.

CDR1 is GTSNPN, CDR2 SVGIG, per germline (reference sequence). This CDR3 contains 15 residues. The V gene end was trimmed by 0 bases and the J gene end by 0 bases; junction bases not matched to a gene: 1. The sequenced template was cDNA made from the entire isolated RNA. Profiled with immunoSEQ multiplex PCR; TCRdb holds only in-frame clones, not every one. There are 250,000 to 350,000 clones in the sample; 15% occur only once, and roughly 0.015% lies in the top ten. This clone turned up a few times. The target antigen is unknown. Sorted CD4+ subsets: naive, central memory, regulatory, stem cell-like memory (CD45RO/CCR7/CD25/CD127/CD95/CD27 panel).

The sample taken for sequencing was naive CD4+ T cells from blood. The rearrangement uses TRBV30 and TRBJ2-2, with 7 positions matching TRBD1. This receptor was obtained from a man between 18 and 29 years old with type 1 diabetes. The CDR3 DNA reads TGTGCCTGGAGTGTAGGGGGCGCGAACACCGGGGAGCTGTTTTTT. Translated: CAWSVGGANTGELFF.